This TCR beta chain was recovered during a study of vaccination and CD4 T cells after COVID-19. Researchers used the Oncomine TCR Beta short-read assay to sequence DNA from cultured CD4+ T cells. TCRdb analysed the PCR reads with MiXCR anew, one entry per CDR3 protein. In the table there are 9,500 to 13,000 distinct CDR3 sequences, less than 65% of which are singletons. The treatment denotes: 10-day PBMC culture with coronavirus spike peptide pools or control peptides (ViraFEST assay). Germline CDR1 is LNHNV and CDR2 is YYDKDF (reference sequence). V lost 6 bases and J 4 bases, leaving 18 bases between the germline ends. This CDR3 is 15 amino acids long. Worth noting for this clonotype: As yet, its antigen is unknown.

V and J are TRBV15 and TRBJ2-5; the D gene is possibly TRBD2 (7 bases). This receptor was obtained from a human donor who had recovered from COVID-19. The source was CD4+ T cells from blood, cultured in vitro, collected before SARS-CoV-2 vaccination. The CDR3 loop reads CATRRGGGTTETQYF. CDR3 nucleotides: TGTGCCACCAGGAGGGGGGGAGGGACGACAGAGACCCAGTACTTC.